Following are 7 T cell receptor beta chains from one sample sequenced in a study of immune heterogeneity within non-small cell lung tumors. Using 32 V and 13 J primers, multiplex PCR amplified TCR beta CDR3. TCRdb used MiXCR to reprocess the multiplex PCR reads, holding one entry per CDR3 protein. The table shows some 7,100 distinct CDR3 sequences, with 20% to 25% occurring only once. Bulk tumor genomic DNA constituted the template, at around 600 ng per sample. Surgical sampling yielded several biopsies per primary tumor (spaced far apart). Newly diagnosed with untreated non-small cell lung cancer, the patients underwent curative surgery. Sequencing input: lung tumor tissue. The receptors were gathered from a man aged 55-75 years with non-small cell lung cancer.

Turning to this clonotype: Germline and junction disagree at one end, which may indicate a read error. The chain joins TRBV5-1 to TRBJ2-2, with 8 positions matching TRBD2. Per the germline V gene, CDR1 is SGHRS and CDR2 is YFSETQ. The CDR3 runs 15 residues. CDR3 nucleotide sequence: TGCGCCAGCAGCTTGGAAGGACTAGCAGTCGGGGAGTTGTTGTTT. Encoded protein: CASSLEGLAVGELLF.

As regards this clonotype: A read error is possible here, since a much larger clone lies one base away. The chain joins TRBV3-1 to TRBJ2-3; maybe TRBD2 (5 bases). The CDR3 is 13 amino acids. The V gene's germline CDR1 is LGHDT and CDR2 YNNKEL (reference sequence). In DNA form, the CDR3 reads TGTGGCAGCAGCCAAGGGAGCGGAGATACGCAGTATTTT. Encoded protein: CGSSQGSGDTQYF.

This clonotype has ten or more counts. The genes are TRBV29-1 and TRBJ2-7; perhaps TRBD2 as D (6 bases). CDR1 and CDR2 (germline): SQVTM, ANQGSEA. The CDR3 runs to 14 residues. Trimming cost V 1 base and J 2 bases, with 12 bases left between them. The CDR3 spells CSVEGVAGTYEQYF. The DNA of the CDR3 is TGCAGCGTTGAAGGGGTGGCGGGAACCTACGAGCAGTACTTC.

There are many counts of this clonotype. V usage is TRBV10-3 and J usage is TRBJ2-5, with D possibly matching TRBD2 (6 bases). Germline loops: CDR1 ENHRY, CDR2 SYGVKD. The CDR3 spans 14 residues. V lost 2 bases to trimming and J lost 5 bases, with 12 bases between them. CDR3 in DNA: TGTGCCATCAGTGAGCCCTTCCGGGGGGAGACCCAGTACTTC. Encoded protein: CAISEPFRGETQYF.

In this sample, this clonotype is medium-sized (0.01 to 0.1%). The genes are TRBV30 and TRBJ1-6, with 9 bases fitting TRBD1. Germline trimming cut 3 bases from V and 7 bases from J; bases unmatched to any gene: 10. From germline, CDR1 is GTSNPN and CDR2 SVGIG (reference sequence). The CDR3 spans 16 residues. CDR3 amino acids: CAWSADGGTGNSPLHF. In DNA, the CDR3 is TGTGCCTGGAGCGCCGACGGCGGGACAGGGAATTCACCCCTCCACTTT.

There are a few counts of this clonotype. The chain employs TRBV5-1 and TRBJ1-1; D gene uncertain. CDR1 and CDR2 from the germline V gene are SGHRS and YFSETQ. V was trimmed by 1 base and J by 10 bases, leaving 20 bases between them. This CDR3 comprises 15 residues. The CDR3 DNA reads as TGCGCCAGCAGCTTGACGGGAGGGCTGGCGAATGGAGCTTTCTTT. Its translation: CASSLTGGLANGAFF.

In the case of this clonotype: One base away lies a much larger clone, so this may be a sequencing read error. V and J are TRBV24-1 and TRBJ1-3; D may be TRBD1 (5 bases). Between the trimmed V and J ends, which lost 3 bases and 3 bases, there was a span of 11 bases. Germline assignment: CDR1 KGHDR and CDR2 SFDVKD. This CDR3 is built from 15 residues. CDR3 DNA sequence: TGTGCCACCAGTGATCACCGGGACTTTGGAAACACCATATATTTT. Its protein is CATSDHRDFGNTIYF.